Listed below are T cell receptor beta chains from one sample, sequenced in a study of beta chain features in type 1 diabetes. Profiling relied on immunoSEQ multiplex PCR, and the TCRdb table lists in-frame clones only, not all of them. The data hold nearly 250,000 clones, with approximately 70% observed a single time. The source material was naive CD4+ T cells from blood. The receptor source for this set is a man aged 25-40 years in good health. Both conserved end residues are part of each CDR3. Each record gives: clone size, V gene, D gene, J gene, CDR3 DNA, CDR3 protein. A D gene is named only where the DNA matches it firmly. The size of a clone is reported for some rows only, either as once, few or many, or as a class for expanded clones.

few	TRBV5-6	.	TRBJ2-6	TGTGCCAGCAGCTCCACGAGTGGGGCCAACGTCCTGACTTTC	CASSSTSGANVLTF
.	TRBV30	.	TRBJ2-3	TGTGCCTGGGCTCCCGGGACCACAGATACGCAGTATTTT	CAWAPGTTDTQYF
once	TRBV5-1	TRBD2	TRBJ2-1	TGCGCCAGCAAGACTAGCGGAGGTTACAATGAGCAGTTCTTC	CASKTSGGYNEQFF
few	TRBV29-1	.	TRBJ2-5	TGCAGCGTTGTAGGCCTGAGGTTGGAGACCCAGTACTTC	CSVVGLRLETQYF
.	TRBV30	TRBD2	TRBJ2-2	TGTGCCTGGAAGGTGGGACTAGCGGGTATACCCGGGGAGCTGTTTTTT	CAWKVGLAGIPGELFF
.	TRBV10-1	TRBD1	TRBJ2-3	TGCGCCAGCAGTGATACAGGGGTCACAGATACGCAGTATTTT	CASSDTGVTDTQYF
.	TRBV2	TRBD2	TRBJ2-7	TGTGCCAGTAGCGAGCGGGACCTCTACGAGCAGTACTTC	CASSERDLYEQYF
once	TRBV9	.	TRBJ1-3	TGTGCCAGCAGCGCCACAGTAGCTGGAAACACCATATATTTT	CASSATVAGNTIYF
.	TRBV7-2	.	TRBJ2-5	TGTGCCAGCAGCTTAAGAGGGAAGGAGACCCAGTACTTC	CASSLRGKETQYF
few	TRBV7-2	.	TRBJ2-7	TGTGCCAGCAGTCCCTTCTTCTCCGAGCAGTACTTC	CASSPFFSEQYF
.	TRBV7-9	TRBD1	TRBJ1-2	TGTGCCAGCAGCTCCGGGCAGGGGGCGGGCCCATATGGCTACACCTTC	CASSSGQGAGPYGYTF
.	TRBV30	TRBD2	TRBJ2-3	TGTGCCTGGAGTGGCGGGAGTAGCGCAGATACGCAGTATTTT	CAWSGGSSADTQYF
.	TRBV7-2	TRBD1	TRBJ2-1	TGTGCCAGCAGCTTCGGACAGGTCCTTAGGGATGAGCAGTTCTTC	CASSFGQVLRDEQFF
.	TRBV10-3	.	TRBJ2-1	TGTGCCATCAGTGACACCAACTCCTACAATGAGCAGTTCTTC	CAISDTNSYNEQFF
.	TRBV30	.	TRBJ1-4	TGTGCCTGGAACGGACAGTCTAATGAAAAACTGTTTTTT	CAWNGQSNEKLFF
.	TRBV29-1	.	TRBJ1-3	TGCAGCGTTGCATCGGGCCGGGAACACCCATATTTT	CSVASGREHPYF
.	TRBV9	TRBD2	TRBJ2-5	TGTGCCAGCAGCTCCCGAGCGGGGAAAGAGACCCAGTACTTC	CASSSRAGKETQYF
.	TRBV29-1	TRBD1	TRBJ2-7	TGCAGCGTTGAAGGGGACAGGGCCTACGAGCAGTACTTC	CSVEGDRAYEQYF
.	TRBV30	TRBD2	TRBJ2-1	TGTGCCTGGAGAAGGTCTAGCGGGGCCCGAAGCTCCTACAATGAGCAGTTCTTC	CAWRRSSGARSSYNEQFF
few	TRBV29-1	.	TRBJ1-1	TGCAGCGTTGATAAGGGTTTAGACACTGAAGCTTTCTTT	CSVDKGLDTEAFF
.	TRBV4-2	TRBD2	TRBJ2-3	TGTGCCAGCAGCCAGGGGACGAAGCGGGGTACTAGCACAGATACGCAGTATTTT	CASSQGTKRGTSTDTQYF
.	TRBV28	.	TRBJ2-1	TGTGCCAGCACCCGCCTGGGCAACTACAATGAGCAGTTCTTC	CASTRLGNYNEQFF
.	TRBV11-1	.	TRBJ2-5	TGTGCCAGCAGCCCAAGCCGGGGCTGGAGCCAAGAGACCCAGTACTTC	CASSPSRGWSQETQYF